These 30 T cell receptor beta chains were all obtained from the same sample, sequenced in a study of T cell repertoires in cytomegalovirus infection. TCRdb recomputed calls from the reads with MiXCR, one row per CDR3 protein. This table has 160,000 or so distinct CDR3 sequences, roughly 17% appearing once. The sample taken for sequencing was CD8+ T cells from PBMCs. These receptor sequences come from a human donor in good health (CMV status not recorded). Some clones in this sample may be carry-over from other donors' samples.

This clonotype has just a few counts. The chain carries TRBV7-9 and TRBJ2-5, with 9 bases identical to TRBD2. J lost 4 bases, V lost 5 bases, and 11 bases had no gene match. Germline V lookup: CDR1 SEHNR, CDR2 FQNEAQ (reference sequence). The CDR3 is 16 residues long. Here the CDR3 DNA reads TGTGCCAGCAGCCTTCTGGTAGCGGGAGTTCGAGAGACCCAGTACTTC. This sequence encodes CASSLLVAGVRETQYF.

The chain couples TRBV20-1 to TRBJ2-1; 11 bases fit TRBD2. CDR1 DFQATT and CDR2 SNEGSKA come from the germline V gene (reference sequence). The V segment lost 0 bases and the J segment 8 bases; nucleotides outside the gene matches: 18. This CDR3 is 19 amino acids long. CDR3 sequence reads: CSARDILGASGRIGDEQFF. DNA of the CDR3: TGCAGTGCTAGAGATATCCTGGGGGCTAGCGGGAGGATAGGCGATGAGCAGTTCTTC.

The CDR3 loop reads CASSYHAGPQLGTQYF. The CDR3 DNA reads TGTGCCAGCAGTTACCATGCGGGACCCCAGTTGGGGACGCAGTATTTT. The V gene is TRBV6-5, the J gene TRBJ2-3; TRBD2 might be the D (6 bases). CDR3 length: 16 amino acids. The V end lost 2 bases, the J end lost 9 bases, and 21 bases lay between the germline ends. The V gene's germline CDR1 is MNHEY and CDR2 SVGAGI.

The chain has TRBV11-2 and TRBJ2-3; 9 nucleotides align to TRBD2. Per the germline V gene, CDR1 is SGHAT and CDR2 is FQNNGV. CDR3 length: 16 residues. Trimming cost V 5 bases and J 2 bases; bases outside gene matches: 8. This chain's CDR3 is CASSQKREALTDTQYF. The DNA of the CDR3 is TGTGCCAGCAGCCAAAAGCGGGAGGCACTCACAGATACGCAGTATTTT.

This clonotype has more than one count but fewer than ten. The chain carries TRBV12-3 or TRBV12-4 and TRBJ2-7, with 10 bases identical to TRBD1. V was clipped by 6 bases and J by 0 bases; unmatched bases: 5. This CDR3 spans 15 amino acids. The CDR3 here is CASSRTGGSSYEQYF. The CDR3 DNA follows: TGTGCCAGCAGCCGGACAGGGGGAAGCTCCTACGAGCAGTACTTC.

The chain recombines TRBV15 with TRBJ2-3; D not certain. The CDR3 loop spans 15 amino acids. Per germline, CDR1 LNHNV and CDR2 YYDKDF (reference sequence). Deletions cut 0 bases from V and 2 bases from J, with 9 bases between. The CDR3 here is CATSRDAKPTDTQYF. CDR3 in DNA: TGTGCCACCAGCAGAGATGCTAAGCCCACAGATACGCAGTATTTT.

The sample holds a few counts of this clonotype. The V gene is TRBV28, the J gene TRBJ2-1; 9 bases are shared with TRBD2. CDR1 is MDHEN and CDR2 is SYDVKM in the germline V gene. V dropped 1 base and J dropped 4; count of bases not matched to a gene: 5. CDR3 length equals 16 residues. This CDR3 reads CASSLYASGKYNEQFF. DNA of the CDR3: TGTGCCAGCAGTTTATATGCTAGCGGGAAATACAATGAGCAGTTCTTC.

The chain joins TRBV5-6 to TRBJ2-7; D is unclear. The CDR3 is made up of 14 amino acids. Looked up from germline, CDR1 is SGHDT and CDR2 is YYEEEE. V lost 0 bases and J 3 bases, leaving 10 bases between the germline ends. Written as DNA, the CDR3 is TGTGCCAGCAGCTTGGATTTGAGTTTCTACGAGCAGTACTTC. Translating it yields CASSLDLSFYEQYF.

By sample fraction, this clonotype is medium-sized. This chain links TRBV7-9 with TRBJ2-2; D gene uncertain. The V gene's germline CDR1 is SEHNR and CDR2 FQNEAQ (reference sequence). The CDR3 runs 16 residues. Trimming took off 4 bases at V and 5 bases at J, with 17 bases between the two ends. CDR3 sequence (DNA): TGTGCCAGCAGCTCGAGACGAACCCGGACGACCGGGGAGCTGTTTTTT. Its protein product is CASSSRRTRTTGELFF.

This clonotype was observed a few times. The genes are TRBV7-9 and TRBJ1-1, with a weak D call TRBD1 (5 bases). V lost 6 bases and J 5 bases, leaving 19 bases between the germline ends. This CDR3 is 15 amino acids long. Germline lookup yields CDR1 SEHNR and CDR2 FQNEAQ (reference sequence). CDR3 loop: CASSGLSQGGTEAFF. CDR3 nucleotides: TGTGCCAGCAGTGGGTTAAGCCAGGGTGGGACTGAAGCTTTCTTT. Combining the CDR3 with reference TRBV7-9 and TRBJ1-1 gives the whole variable domain DTGVSQNPRHKITKRGQNVTFRCDPISEHNRLYWYRQTLGQGPEFLTYFQNEAQLEKSRLLSDRFSAERPKGSFSTLEIQRTEQGDSAMYLCASSGLSQGGTEAFFGQGTRLTVV.

The rearrangement links TRBV28 to TRBJ2-2, with 8 nucleotides matching TRBD2. V shed 5 bases, J shed 7 bases, and the junction held 6 bases outside the gene matches. The CDR3 is 14 residues long. The V gene's germline CDR1 is MDHEN and CDR2 SYDVKM. CDR3 residues: CASSVGTSSGELFF. The CDR3 DNA sequence: TGTGCCAGCAGTGTCGGGACTAGTAGCGGGGAGCTGTTTTTT.

This rearrangement joins TRBV29-1 to TRBJ2-7, with D hard to call. Germline lookup yields CDR1 SQVTM and CDR2 ANQGSEA. CDR3 size: 13 residues. V lost 3 bases and J 4 bases, leaving 13 bases between the germline ends. The CDR3 DNA follows: TGCAGCGTTGAGGGTCAGACCGTTTACGAGCAGTACTTC. It translates to CSVEGQTVYEQYF.

The V gene is TRBV7-2, the J gene TRBJ2-1; 9 bases fit TRBD2. Germline loops: CDR1 SGHTA, CDR2 FQGNSA. With V trimmed by 5 bases and J by 2 bases, 4 bases remained unmatched. CDR3 length: 15 residues. CDR3 region: CASSHLAGPYNEQFF. Written as DNA, the CDR3 is TGTGCCAGCAGCCATCTAGCGGGACCCTACAATGAGCAGTTCTTC.

This clonotype was seen a handful of times. J is TRBJ1-2 and V is TRBV9, with TRBD1 matching over 9 bases. This CDR3 contains 14 residues. Germline values: CDR1 SGDLS, CDR2 YYNGEE. V shed 3 bases and J 6 bases; nucleotides not matched to a gene: 6. The CDR3 loop reads CASSAPGQGNGYTF. As DNA, the CDR3 is TGTGCCAGCAGCGCACCGGGACAGGGAAATGGCTACACCTTC.

A few counts support this clonotype. The chain combines TRBV7-9 with TRBJ2-1; D might be TRBD1 (6 bases). V was shortened by 1 base and J by 0 bases, with 10 bases between the two germline ends. This CDR3 has 16 amino acids. Germline V gives CDR1 SEHNR, CDR2 FQNEAQ (reference sequence). The CDR3 DNA sequence: TGTGCCAGCAGCTTAGGGGGGCAGAGCTCCTACAATGAGCAGTTCTTC. It translates to CASSLGGQSSYNEQFF. Full variable domain (outside the CDR3, taken from reference TRBV7-9 and TRBJ2-1): DTGVSQNPRHKITKRGQNVTFRCDPISEHNRLYWYRQTLGQGPEFLTYFQNEAQLEKSRLLSDRFSAERPKGSFSTLEIQRTEQGDSAMYLCASSLGGQSSYNEQFFGPGTRLTVL.

This chain uses TRBV20-1 with TRBJ2-7, with D possibly being TRBD2 (5 bases). Germline V gene data show CDR1 as DFQATT and CDR2 as SNEGSKA (reference sequence). Trimming stripped 3 bases from V and 0 bases from J, with 24 bases between. The CDR3 covers 18 residues. Written as DNA, the CDR3 is TGCAGTGCTAGCCCCTATTTATTGGACGAGGGCAACTCCTACGAGCAGTACTTC. Translation: CSASPYLLDEGNSYEQYF.

This clonotype was seen a handful of times. The chain carries TRBV2 and TRBJ2-1; tentatively, D is TRBD1 (6 bases). Trimming left V 4 bases short and J 4 bases short, with 14 bases between. The CDR3 spans 15 residues. Germline values: CDR1 SNHLY, CDR2 FYNNEI. Written as DNA, the CDR3 is TGTGCCAGCAGTGGGGGGACACCCCGTTACAATGAGCAGTTCTTC. This translates into CASSGGTPRYNEQFF.

The gene calls are TRBV7-2 and TRBJ2-3; perhaps D is TRBD1 or TRBD2 (5 bases each). Germline V CDR1 and CDR2: SGHTA, FQGNSA. Between the trimmed V and J ends, which lost 1 base and 10 bases, there was a span of 12 bases. CDR3 length equals 13 residues. CDR3 nucleotides: TGTGCCAGCAGCTTAGAAGGGGACCATGCGCAGTATTTT. Its translation is CASSLEGDHAQYF.

CDR3 sequence (DNA): TGTGCCAGCAGCGACAGCGGGAATCAGCCCCAGCATTTT. This codes for CASSDSGNQPQHF. The J gene is TRBJ1-5, the V gene TRBV11-2; D might be TRBD1 (5 bases). Germline values: CDR1 SGHAT, CDR2 FQNNGV. With 5 bases removed from V and 4 bases from J, the gap between germline ends came to 9 bases. This CDR3 has 13 residues.

This clonotype was recorded at least ten times. The genes are TRBV7-9 and TRBJ2-7; no reliable D call. The germline V and J ends were trimmed by 1 base and 4 bases, with 5 bases remaining between them. Germline CDR1 SEHNR, CDR2 FQNEAQ (reference sequence). The length of the CDR3 is 12 residues. The CDR3 reads CASSLGVYEQYF. For the CDR3, the DNA is TGTGCCAGCAGCTTAGGAGTTTACGAGCAGTACTTC.

The chain employs TRBV4-1 and TRBJ2-5; 7 positions agree with TRBD2. The CDR3 runs to 15 residues. CDR1 MGHRA and CDR2 YSYEKL come from the germline V gene. Trimming cost V 3 bases and J 0 bases; bases outside gene matches: 4. The DNA for the CDR3 is TGCGCCAGCAGCCAGGGGGACTACAACCAAGAGACCCAGTACTTC. As protein: CASSQGDYNQETQYF.

This clonotype was seen a few times. The chain has TRBV6-2 or TRBV6-3 and TRBJ2-7; D call uncertain. Trimming took off 0 bases at V and 3 bases at J, with 6 bases between the two ends. There are 13 residues in the CDR3. Per germline, CDR1 MNHEY and CDR2 SVGEGT. This chain's CDR3 is CASSYSNLYEQYF. In nucleotides, the CDR3 is TGTGCCAGCAGTTACTCGAATCTCTACGAGCAGTACTTC.

The chain links TRBV7-9 to TRBJ2-3; 9 bases agree with TRBD1. The trim removed 4 bases at V and 3 bases at J, leaving 5 bases unmatched. CDR3 length equals 15 residues. CDR1 SEHNR and CDR2 FQNEAQ come from the germline V gene (reference sequence). CDR3 DNA: TGTGCCAGCAGCTCGGGACAGGGTTTGACAGATACGCAGTATTTT. Its protein product is CASSSGQGLTDTQYF. Together with reference TRBV7-9 and TRBJ2-3, the CDR3 gives the full variable domain: DTGVSQNPRHKITKRGQNVTFRCDPISEHNRLYWYRQTLGQGPEFLTYFQNEAQLEKSRLLSDRFSAERPKGSFSTLEIQRTEQGDSAMYLCASSSGQGLTDTQYFGPGTRLTVL.

The gene calls are TRBV7-9 and TRBJ1-5; D not certain. There are 12 residues in the CDR3. V lost 3 bases, J lost 6 bases, and 6 bases lay in between. Germline CDR1 is SEHNR and CDR2 is FQNEAQ (reference sequence). This CDR3 is CASSLGFQPQHF. The CDR3 DNA reads as TGTGCCAGCAGCTTGGGGTTTCAGCCCCAGCATTTT.

The V call is TRBV28, the J call TRBJ2-7; D might be TRBD1 or TRBD2, each matching 6 bases. The V and J ends lost 5 bases and 7 bases respectively, with 21 bases between them. Germline V CDR1 and CDR2: MDHEN, SYDVKM. The CDR3 spans 15 residues. CDR3 nucleotides: TGTGCCAGCAGTATCCCGGTGAGGGGGGCGTGTGAGCAGTACTTC. Protein sequence: CASSIPVRGACEQYF.

The chain is built from TRBV11-3 and TRBJ2-1; tentatively, D is TRBD2 (5 bases). The CDR3 sequence is 13 residues long. Trimming took off 5 bases at V and 8 bases at J, with 13 bases between the two ends. Per the germline V gene, CDR1 is SGHNT and CDR2 is YENEEA. DNA of the CDR3: TGTGCCAGCAGCCCAGCTGTCGGGGATGAGCAGTTCTTC. Its translation is CASSPAVGDEQFF.

In this sample, this clonotype turned up a few times. The gene calls are TRBV11-2 and TRBJ2-7; no definite D call. Germline CDR1 SGHAT, CDR2 FQNNGV. The CDR3 covers 15 residues. V lost 5 bases and J 0 bases, leaving 14 bases between the germline ends. CDR3 coding DNA: TGTGCCAGCAGCGCCCCTGGGCATTACTCCTACGAGCAGTACTTC. Protein sequence: CASSAPGHYSYEQYF.

The chain couples TRBV28 to TRBJ1-2; D not certain. V was pared by 6 bases and J by 4 bases, with 15 bases between. The CDR3 loop spans 14 amino acids. The germline gives CDR1 MDHEN, CDR2 SYDVKM. As DNA, the CDR3 is TGTGCCAGCAGCGGGGTTGAACACGCCTATGGCTACACCTTC. It yields the protein CASSGVEHAYGYTF.

The chain employs TRBV28 and TRBJ2-4, with 7 bases aligning to TRBD1. The CDR3 is 14 amino acids. Germline V CDR1 and CDR2: MDHEN, SYDVKM. The J segment lost 4 bases and the V segment lost 7 bases, leaving 7 bases of the junction unmatched. The CDR3 is CASTLGTAKNIQYF. As DNA, the CDR3 is TGTGCCAGCACCCTCGGGACAGCGAAAAACATTCAGTACTTC. Full variable domain (outside the CDR3, taken from reference TRBV28 and TRBJ2-4): DVKVTQSSRYLVKRTGEKVFLECVQDMDHENMFWYRQDPGLGLRLIYFSYDVKMKEKGDIPEGYSVSREKKERFSLILESASTNQTSMYLCASTLGTAKNIQYFGAGTRLSVL.

This clonotype has more than one count but fewer than ten. This sequence joins TRBV27 and TRBJ1-6, with no clear D. This CDR3 contains 16 residues. With 10 bases removed from V and 0 bases from J, the gap between germline ends came to 16 bases. The germline gives CDR1 MNHEY, CDR2 SMNVEV (reference sequence). In DNA form, the CDR3 reads TGTGCCACCCGGGCGGGGTCAAGCTCCTATAATTCACCCCTCCACTTT. Its translation is CATRAGSSSYNSPLHF.